Presented here are 7 T cell receptor beta chains from one specimen sequenced in a study of blood T cell repertoires in COVID-19. TCRdb keeps only in-frame clones here, not all; method: immunoSEQ multiplex PCR. The sample has more than 200,000 clones, just over 85% seen once. Sequenced: PBMCs or T cells enriched from blood (not recorded which). The source of these receptors is a middle-aged man who had recovered from COVID-19.

The chain links TRBV9 to TRBJ2-7, with TRBD2 identical over 12 bases. After removal of 0 bases from V and 7 bases from J, the junction contained 5 bases not matched to a gene. This CDR3 is built from 15 residues. The V gene's germline CDR1 is SGDLS and CDR2 YYNGEE. This chain's CDR3 is CASSVATSGRGEQYF. CDR3 DNA: TGTGCCAGCAGCGTAGCGACTAGCGGGAGAGGTGAGCAGTACTTC. The whole variable domain, remainder taken from reference TRBV9 and TRBJ2-7, is DSGVTQTPKHLITATGQRVTLRCSPRSGDLSVYWYQQSLDQGLQFLIQYYNGEERAKGNILERFSAQQFPDLHSELNLSSLELGDSALYFCASSVATSGRGEQYFGPGTRLTVT.

The chain has TRBV27 and TRBJ2-7, with a possible D match to TRBD2 (6 bases). The germline V and J ends were trimmed by 5 bases and 3 bases, with 11 bases remaining between them. The CDR3 loop spans 13 amino acids. Germline V lookup: CDR1 MNHEY, CDR2 SMNVEV (reference sequence). The DNA for the CDR3 is TGTGCCAGCAGTCTCCCGGGGGACTACGAGCAGTACTTC. The encoded protein is CASSLPGDYEQYF.

The chain recombines TRBV4-1 with TRBJ1-2; a weak D match, TRBD1 (5 bases). In germline, CDR1 is MGHRA, CDR2 YSYEKL. Trimming left V 3 bases short and J 2 bases short, with 16 bases between. The CDR3 extends over 16 amino acids. The CDR3 sequence: CASSQTIRTPNYGYTF. The CDR3 DNA reads as TGCGCCAGCAGCCAGACAATAAGGACACCGAACTATGGCTACACCTTC.

The rearrangement links TRBV4-1 to TRBJ2-7; D gene unclear. The germline V gene has CDR1 MGHRA and CDR2 YSYEKL. CDR3 length equals 16 residues. The ends were cut back, 1 base at V and 2 bases at J, with 15 bases in the middle. The CDR3 DNA sequence: TGCGCCAGCAGCCAAGTGGGCTACCCAATTACCTACGAGCAGTACTTC. It specifies CASSQVGYPITYEQYF.

This chain joins TRBV7-2 and TRBJ2-7, with D possibly matching TRBD2 (5 bases). Germline loops: CDR1 SGHTA, CDR2 FQGNSA. The CDR3 is made up of 12 amino acids. V dropped 6 bases and J dropped 6 bases, with 12 bases sitting between them. The DNA for the CDR3 is TGTGCCAGCAGTTACAAACGGGGCGAGCAGTACTTC. This gives the protein CASSYKRGEQYF.

The chain carries TRBV27 and TRBJ2-2; 8 bases are a match to TRBD2. Germline CDR1 reads MNHEY; CDR2 reads SMNVEV (reference sequence). CDR3 length: 14 amino acids. V lost 5 bases, J lost 6 bases, and 5 bases stayed unmatched. The CDR3 DNA reads TGTGCCAGCAGTCCCCGGACTAGCCCCGGGGAGCTGTTTTTT. Protein sequence: CASSPRTSPGELFF.

This clone came up once. V and J are TRBV6-5 and TRBJ2-5, with D perhaps matching TRBD1 (5 bases). The CDR3 has 13 residues. Germline assignment: CDR1 MNHEY and CDR2 SVGAGI. The V and J ends lost 6 bases and 2 bases respectively, with 10 bases between them. The CDR3 spells CASRGTGQETQYF. CDR3 sequence (DNA): TGTGCCAGCAGAGGTACAGGACAAGAGACCCAGTACTTC.